The rows below give T cell receptor beta chains drawn from one sample of a study of Graves' ophthalmopathy and Graves' hyperthyroidism. TCRdb processed the multiplex PCR reads anew with MiXCR; each CDR3 protein has one entry. Of around 1.1 million distinct CDR3 sequences in the sample, about two fifths are singletons; the top ten hold more than 9.5%. The sample taken for sequencing was peripheral blood or thyroid tissue (not recorded which). The source of these receptors is an adult man with Graves' hyperthyroidism. Both conserved end residues are part of each CDR3. The order of the fields is V gene, D gene, J gene, clone size, CDR3 length, CDR3 protein, CDR3 DNA. D genes are given only for firm matches. A row's size may be missing; if present it is once, few, many or a size class.

V gene: TRBV7-2; D gene: TRBD1; J gene: TRBJ1-6; clone size: few; CDR3 length: 15; CDR3 protein: CASSQGQGHNSPLHF; CDR3 DNA: TGTGCCAGCAGCCAGGGACAGGGGCATAATTCACCCCTCCACTTT
V gene: TRBV5-1; D gene: TRBD1; J gene: TRBJ1-2; clone size: NA; CDR3 length: 14; CDR3 protein: CASSTGQGGEGYTF; CDR3 DNA: TGCGCCAGCAGCACCGGACAGGGCGGAGAAGGCTACACCTTC
V gene: TRBV9; D gene: TRBD1; J gene: TRBJ2-5; clone size: NA; CDR3 length: 14; CDR3 protein: CASSRPTGGETQYF; CDR3 DNA: TGTGCCAGCAGCCGGCCCACAGGGGGAGAGACCCAGTACTTC
V gene: TRBV27; D gene: TRBD1; J gene: TRBJ1-2; clone size: NA; CDR3 length: 14; CDR3 protein: CASSRTGDNYGYTF; CDR3 DNA: TGTGCCAGCAGTCGGACAGGGGATAACTATGGCTACACCTTC
V gene: TRBV20-1; D gene: NA; J gene: TRBJ2-2; clone size: NA; CDR3 length: 12; CDR3 protein: CSALTDTGELFF; CDR3 DNA: TGCAGTGCCTTGACCGACACCGGGGAGCTGTTTTTT
V gene: TRBV6-5; D gene: NA; J gene: TRBJ1-6; clone size: NA; CDR3 length: 15; CDR3 protein: CASNPGRSNNSPLHF; CDR3 DNA: TGTGCCAGCAACCCCGGCAGAAGTAATAATTCACCCCTCCACTTT
V gene: TRBV7-8; D gene: NA; J gene: TRBJ2-2; clone size: NA; CDR3 length: 17; CDR3 protein: CALRGRTGAWNTGELFF; CDR3 DNA: TGTGCCTTAAGGGGAAGAACCGGAGCCTGGAACACCGGGGAGCTGTTTTTT
V gene: TRBV12-3/TRBV12-4; D gene: TRBD2; J gene: TRBJ2-2; clone size: many; CDR3 length: 15; CDR3 protein: CASTPLAGTTGELFF; CDR3 DNA: TGTGCCAGCACCCCTCTAGCGGGAACCACCGGGGAGCTGTTTTTT
V gene: TRBV29-1; D gene: NA; J gene: TRBJ2-2; clone size: many; CDR3 length: 13; CDR3 protein: CSVVSTNTGELFF; CDR3 DNA: TGCAGCGTTGTTTCTACCAACACCGGGGAGCTGTTTTTT
V gene: TRBV2; D gene: TRBD1; J gene: TRBJ2-2; clone size: NA; CDR3 length: 15; CDR3 protein: CASSRDSANTGELVF; CDR3 DNA: TGTGCCAGCAGCCGGGACAGCGCGAACACCGGGGAGCTGGTTTTT
V gene: TRBV12-3/TRBV12-4; D gene: NA; J gene: TRBJ2-6; clone size: many; CDR3 length: 15; CDR3 protein: CASAAPRSGANVLTF; CDR3 DNA: TGTGCCAGCGCTGCACCGCGCTCTGGGGCCAACGTCCTGACTTTC
V gene: TRBV20-1; D gene: NA; J gene: TRBJ2-5; clone size: many; CDR3 length: 12; CDR3 protein: CSASSDWETQYF; CDR3 DNA: TGCAGTGCTAGCAGTGATTGGGAGACCCAGTACTTC
V gene: TRBV20-1; D gene: TRBD2; J gene: TRBJ2-7; clone size: many; CDR3 length: 15; CDR3 protein: CSASTRGAGKAWQYF; CDR3 DNA: TGCAGTGCTAGCACGCGGGGGGCAGGCAAGGCGTGGCAGTACTTC
V gene: TRBV7-9; D gene: NA; J gene: TRBJ2-7; clone size: many; CDR3 length: 15; CDR3 protein: CASSKRLTATYEQYF; CDR3 DNA: TGTGCCAGCAGCAAGCGGCTGACTGCAACCTACGAGCAGTACTTC
V gene: TRBV9; D gene: NA; J gene: TRBJ1-1; clone size: many; CDR3 length: 14; CDR3 protein: CASSVDRGSTEAFF; CDR3 DNA: TGTGCCAGCAGCGTAGACCGGGGGTCGACTGAAGCTTTCTTT
V gene: TRBV4-2; D gene: TRBD1; J gene: TRBJ2-7; clone size: NA; CDR3 length: 16; CDR3 protein: CASSHSSGGSPYEQYF; CDR3 DNA: TGTGCCAGCAGCCACTCCTCAGGGGGCAGCCCCTACGAGCAGTACTTC
V gene: TRBV29-1; D gene: NA; J gene: TRBJ1-1; clone size: NA; CDR3 length: 14; CDR3 protein: CSVGSPGGSKGAFF; CDR3 DNA: TGCAGCGTTGGGTCCCCTGGGGGGTCAAAGGGGGCTTTCTTT
V gene: TRBV4-1; D gene: NA; J gene: TRBJ1-5; clone size: few; CDR3 length: 14; CDR3 protein: CASSRYGVNQPQHF; CDR3 DNA: TGCGCCAGCAGCCGGTATGGGGTTAATCAGCCCCAGCATTTT
V gene: TRBV12-3/TRBV12-4; D gene: NA; J gene: TRBJ2-2; clone size: many; CDR3 length: 13; CDR3 protein: CASSPTRAGELFF; CDR3 DNA: TGTGCCAGCAGTCCGACCCGGGCCGGGGAGCTGTTTTTT
V gene: TRBV7-3; D gene: TRBD1; J gene: TRBJ1-1; clone size: NA; CDR3 length: 15; CDR3 protein: CASSTWTGRNTEAFF; CDR3 DNA: TGTGCCAGCAGCACGTGGACAGGCCGAAACACTGAAGCTTTCTTT
V gene: TRBV15; D gene: TRBD2; J gene: TRBJ2-5; clone size: NA; CDR3 length: 17; CDR3 protein: CATSRGSLAGEVETQYF; CDR3 DNA: TGTGCCACCAGCAGAGGATCACTAGCGGGAGAGGTTGAGACCCAGTACTTC
V gene: TRBV20-1; D gene: TRBD2; J gene: TRBJ2-2; clone size: NA; CDR3 length: 15; CDR3 protein: CSARDLAGYTGELFF; CDR3 DNA: TGCAGTGCTAGAGACCTAGCGGGGTACACCGGGGAGCTGTTTTTT
V gene: TRBV19; D gene: NA; J gene: TRBJ2-6; clone size: many; CDR3 length: 15; CDR3 protein: CASSKVPSGANVLTF; CDR3 DNA: TGTGCCAGTAGTAAAGTGCCCTCTGGGGCCAACGTCCTGACTTTC
V gene: TRBV6-5; D gene: TRBD1; J gene: TRBJ1-4; clone size: many; CDR3 length: 15; CDR3 protein: CASSYEGARNEKLFF; CDR3 DNA: TGTGCCAGCAGTTACGAGGGGGCGCGGAATGAAAAACTGTTTTTT
V gene: TRBV9; D gene: TRBD1; J gene: TRBJ1-3; clone size: NA; CDR3 length: 15; CDR3 protein: CASSVGQGSGNTIYF; CDR3 DNA: TGTGCCAGCAGCGTGGGACAGGGCTCTGGAAACACCATATATTTT
V gene: TRBV7-9; D gene: NA; J gene: TRBJ1-1; clone size: many; CDR3 length: 14; CDR3 protein: CASSLTVRNTEAFF; CDR3 DNA: TGTGCCAGCAGCTTAACGGTTAGGAACACTGAAGCTTTCTTT
V gene: TRBV10-3; D gene: NA; J gene: TRBJ1-6; clone size: NA; CDR3 length: 14; CDR3 protein: CAISRHGDNSPLHF; CDR3 DNA: TGTGCCATCAGCCGACATGGGGATAATTCACCCCTCCACTTT
V gene: TRBV6-6; D gene: NA; J gene: TRBJ2-5; clone size: few; CDR3 length: 15; CDR3 protein: CASTQTPAGQETQYF; CDR3 DNA: TGTGCCAGCACCCAGACTCCGGCAGGGCAAGAGACCCAGTACTTC
V gene: TRBV20-1; D gene: NA; J gene: TRBJ2-5; clone size: NA; CDR3 length: 13; CDR3 protein: CSATGSYQETQYF; CDR3 DNA: TGCAGTGCAACCGGGAGCTACCAAGAGACCCAGTACTTC